The 27 T cell receptor beta chains presented below share a single source sample, sequenced in a study of T-cell reconstitution after alpha-beta-depleted transplantation in children. The library targeted TCRbeta and was prepared with unique molecular identifiers. TCRdb passed the PCR reads through MiXCR, listing each CDR3 protein once. The table includes fewer than 350,000 distinct CDR3 sequences, around a tenth detected once. The sample consisted of peripheral blood, taken 180 days after TCRalphabeta/CD19-depleted stem cell transplant. These receptors were taken from a male patient between 2 and 15 years old who had a stem cell transplant for chronic granulomatous disease, so the T cells may come from the graft donor.

This clonotype was detected many times. The gene calls are TRBV29-1 and TRBJ2-1; TRBD2 agrees at 13 bases. V dropped 4 bases and J dropped 6; count of bases not matched to a gene: 9. This CDR3 has 16 residues. Looked up from germline, CDR1 is SQVTM and CDR2 is ANQGSEA. This CDR3 reads CSVGSGTSGVGNEQFF. DNA for the CDR3: TGCAGCGTTGGAAGCGGGACTAGCGGGGTAGGCAATGAGCAGTTCTTC.

This clonotype was observed many times. This chain joins TRBV20-1 and TRBJ2-7; the D gene is possibly TRBD1 (6 bases). V lost 3 bases and J 2 bases, leaving 11 bases between the germline ends. The germline V gene has CDR1 DFQATT and CDR2 SNEGSKA (reference sequence). There are 13 residues in the CDR3. The CDR3 bases are TGCAGTGCTAGTGTGTCAGGGGCCTACGAGCAGTACTTC. Amino acids: CSASVSGAYEQYF.

This clonotype appeared many times. This sequence joins TRBV20-1 and TRBJ2-1, with D tentatively TRBD2 (6 bases). CDR1 and CDR2 (germline): DFQATT, SNEGSKA (reference sequence). The V gene lost 5 bases and the J gene lost 6 bases, with 17 bases spanning the gap. CDR3 size: 14 residues. The CDR3 reads CSAHRALGSNEQFF. CDR3 nucleotides: TGCAGTGCTCACCGGGCCCTCGGGAGCAATGAGCAGTTCTTC.

There are many counts of this clonotype. The genes are TRBV5-6 and TRBJ2-2; D may be TRBD2 (6 bases). This CDR3 comprises 14 residues. The V end lost 1 base, the J end lost 6 bases, and 10 bases lay between the germline ends. Germline V gene data show CDR1 as SGHDT and CDR2 as YYEEEE. The CDR3 nucleotides read TGTGCCAGCAGCTTGATGGGGGGTCCCGGGGAGCTGTTTTTT. This sequence encodes CASSLMGGPGELFF.

This clonotype has a count of ten or more. The chain has TRBV5-6 and TRBJ2-7, with D tentatively TRBD2 (6 bases). The CDR3 is made up of 16 amino acids. The germline V gene encodes CDR1 SGHDT and CDR2 YYEEEE. V was cut by 0 bases and J by 4 bases, with 17 bases left in between. This CDR3 is CASSLANWGLHYEQYF. For the CDR3, the DNA is TGTGCCAGCAGCTTGGCCAATTGGGGACTTCATTACGAGCAGTACTTC.

The chain recombines TRBV5-4 with TRBJ2-6; no reliable D call. This CDR3 is built from 14 residues. V was shortened by 5 bases and J by 0 bases, with 6 bases between the two germline ends. Germline V lookup: CDR1 SGHNT, CDR2 YYREEE (reference sequence). The CDR3 DNA reads TGTGCCAGCAGAGGAGTCTCTGGGGCCAACGTCCTGACTTTC. It encodes CASRGVSGANVLTF.

Many counts were recorded for this clonotype. Written as DNA, the CDR3 is TGCAGCGTTATGGTAGCCACCGTGAATGAGCAGTTCTTC. This translates into CSVMVATVNEQFF. J is TRBJ2-1 and V is TRBV29-1; D ambiguous. The length of the CDR3 is 13 residues. Trimming shortened V by 5 bases and J by 7 bases, and 15 bases separated the two germline ends. Germline assignment: CDR1 SQVTM and CDR2 ANQGSEA.

With regard to this clonotype: A clone one base away is much larger, so this may be a read error. The chain links TRBV20-1 to TRBJ1-5; D unclear. Looked up from germline, CDR1 is DFQATT and CDR2 is SNEGSKA (reference sequence). This CDR3 is built from 15 residues. The CDR3 sequence: CSARANSLSNHPQHF. The CDR3 DNA reads TGCAGTGCTAGAGCTAACAGCCTTAGCAATCACCCCCAGCATTTT.

This clonotype appeared many times. The chain combines TRBV5-1 with TRBJ2-7; D not resolved. Between the trimmed V and J ends, which lost 4 bases and 0 bases, there was a span of 14 bases. Germline V gene lookup returns CDR1 SGHRS and CDR2 YFSETQ. The CDR3 contains 15 residues. This CDR3 reads CASSQYSSSSYEQYF. The CDR3 bases are TGCGCCAGCAGCCAATACAGCTCCTCCTCCTACGAGCAGTACTTC.

This clonotype has only a few counts. The chain carries TRBV29-1 and TRBJ2-5; 8 bases agree with TRBD1. This CDR3 has 17 amino acids. CDR1 is SQVTM, CDR2 ANQGSEA, per germline. Trimming removed 0 bases from V and 0 bases from J; junction bases left unmatched: 9. The CDR3 nucleotides read TGCAGCGTTGAAGATATAAGGACAGGGAAGTACCAAGAGACCCAGTACTTC. It codes for CSVEDIRTGKYQETQYF.

This clonotype was detected only a few times. The chain carries TRBV27 and TRBJ2-6; D is possibly TRBD1 or TRBD2 (5 bases each). CDR3 length: 14 residues. With 10 bases removed from V and 2 bases from J, the gap between germline ends came to 12 bases. Per germline, CDR1 MNHEY and CDR2 SMNVEV (reference sequence). CDR3 sequence reads: CATRGVAGANVLTF. CDR3 DNA sequence: TGTGCCACCAGAGGGGTAGCTGGGGCCAACGTCCTGACTTTC.

This clonotype was recorded at least ten times. V and J are TRBV10-3 and TRBJ2-7, with 9 nucleotides matching TRBD1. Germline loops: CDR1 ENHRY, CDR2 SYGVKD. Trimming at V came to 4 bases and at J to 5 bases, leaving 3 bases not matched to a gene. The CDR3 loop spans 13 amino acids. CDR3 sequence: CAISARDRDEQYF. CDR3 nucleotide sequence: TGTGCCATCAGTGCCCGGGACAGGGACGAGCAGTACTTC.

Ten or more counts support this clonotype. The chain carries TRBV20-1 and TRBJ2-3; the D gene is possibly TRBD2 (5 bases). The CDR3 covers 14 residues. The germline CDR1 and CDR2 sequences are DFQATT and SNEGSKA (reference sequence). Trimming left V 0 bases short and J 0 bases short, with 7 bases between. The CDR3 protein is CSARDSSSTDTQYF. The CDR3 DNA reads as TGCAGTGCTAGAGATTCTAGCAGCACAGATACGCAGTATTTT.

As for this clonotype: A much larger clone sits a single nucleotide away, making a read error possible. V and J are TRBV6-1 and TRBJ2-7; TRBD2 matches at 12 bases. Germline lookup yields CDR1 MNHNS and CDR2 SASEGT. With 0 bases clipped from V and 8 bases from J, the junction kept 8 bases outside the gene matches. This CDR3 spans 16 amino acids. CDR3: CASSEARTSGVAKQYF. The CDR3 DNA reads as TGTGCCAGCAGTGAAGCCCGGACTAGCGGGGTGGCCAAGCAGTACTTC.

This clonotype was found many times. This sequence joins TRBV10-3 and TRBJ1-4; no definite D call. The V and J ends lost 6 bases and 7 bases respectively, with 15 bases between them. The CDR3 is made up of 14 amino acids. Germline values: CDR1 ENHRY, CDR2 SYGVKD. Here the CDR3 DNA reads TGTGCCATCAGCTCCCTGGAGGCAGCTGAAAAACTGTTTTTT. It specifies CAISSLEAAEKLFF.

This clonotype occurred many times. The chain joins TRBV5-1 to TRBJ1-6; 11 bases agree with TRBD1. CDR3 length equals 16 residues. Germline values: CDR1 SGHRS, CDR2 YFSETQ. The V and J ends lost 0 bases and 4 bases, in that order; junction bases with no gene match: 0. The CDR3, as DNA: TGCGCCAGCAGCTTGGGGGACAGGGGGTATAATTCACCCCTCCACTTT. It specifies CASSLGDRGYNSPLHF.

Many counts were recorded for this clonotype. The CDR3 here is CASSLWGLGAGETQYF. CDR3 sequence (DNA): TGTGCCAGCAGCTTATGGGGGCTGGGGGCGGGAGAGACCCAGTACTTC. The chain has TRBV11-2 and TRBJ2-5, with a weak D call TRBD1 (6 bases). The CDR3 is made up of 16 amino acids. V was pared by 2 bases and J by 4 bases, with 17 bases between. Per germline, CDR1 SGHAT and CDR2 FQNNGV. The complete variable domain, with remaining parts taken from reference TRBV11-2 and TRBJ2-5, reads EAGVAQSPRYKIIEKRQSVAFWCNPISGHATLYWYQQILGQGPKLLIQFQNNGVVDDSQLPKDRFSAERLKGVDSTLKIQPAKLEDSAVYLCASSLWGLGAGETQYFGPGTRLLVL.

This clonotype occurred many times. V usage is TRBV29-1 and J usage is TRBJ2-3, with 8 bases fitting TRBD2. V shed 4 bases and J 2 bases; nucleotides not matched to a gene: 8. Germline lookup yields CDR1 SQVTM and CDR2 ANQGSEA. The CDR3 is 15 residues long. The CDR3 region has the DNA TGCAGCGTTGCCCAACGACTAGCGTACACAGATACGCAGTATTTT. It codes for CSVAQRLAYTDTQYF.

The sample holds many counts of this clonotype. The gene calls are TRBV20-1 and TRBJ2-7; 14 nucleotides align to TRBD2. CDR3 size: 14 residues. Germline lookup yields CDR1 DFQATT and CDR2 SNEGSKA (reference sequence). J was trimmed by 3 bases and V by 5 bases; bases with no gene match: 3. The CDR3 here is CSAGGLAGDYEQYF. The CDR3 region has the DNA TGCAGTGCTGGGGGACTAGCGGGAGACTACGAGCAGTACTTC.

This clonotype was observed a handful of times. This chain uses TRBV6-6 with TRBJ2-1; 7 nucleotides match TRBD1. The CDR3 consists of 13 residues. V dropped 2 bases and J dropped 7; count of bases not matched to a gene: 2. Per germline, CDR1 MNHNY and CDR2 SVGAGI (reference sequence). The DNA of the CDR3 is TGTGCCAGCAGTTACGGGACAGCGAATGAGCAGTTCTTC. As protein: CASSYGTANEQFF.

At least ten counts were recorded for this clonotype. The chain recombines TRBV11-2 with TRBJ2-3, with TRBD2 matching over 9 bases. The germline V gene has CDR1 SGHAT and CDR2 FQNNGV. This CDR3 comprises 15 residues. Losses at the gene ends were 5 bases for V and 2 bases for J; bases not matched to a gene: 5. The CDR3 nucleotides are TGTGCCAGCAGCAAGCGGGAGGAAGACACAGATACGCAGTATTTT. This sequence encodes CASSKREEDTDTQYF.

Notes on this clonotype: A much bigger clone sits one base away, suggesting this may be a read error. CDR3 sequence: CANSNLGADTEAFF. CDR3 nucleotide sequence: TGTGCCAACAGCAACCTGGGGGCCGACACTGAAGCTTTCTTT. The chain uses TRBV7-3 and TRBJ1-1, with a weak D call TRBD1 (6 bases). The CDR3 is 14 residues long. CDR1 and CDR2 from the germline V gene are SGHTA and FQGTGA.

This clonotype was counted at least ten times. The chain combines TRBV29-1 with TRBJ2-1; TRBD1 matches 11 bases. The germline V gene encodes CDR1 SQVTM and CDR2 ANQGSEA. J lost 4 bases, V lost 8 bases, and 10 bases had no gene match. The CDR3 loop spans 15 amino acids. Here the CDR3 reads CSSRLDRGPYNEQFF. The CDR3 DNA is TGCAGCTCCCGTTTGGACAGGGGGCCGTACAATGAGCAGTTCTTC.

This clonotype was recorded at least ten times. The chain couples TRBV9 to TRBJ2-1, with 7 bases that match TRBD1. This CDR3 has 13 residues. The junction had 4 bases not matched to a gene; V was cut back by 4 bases and J by 6 bases. Germline assignment: CDR1 SGDLS and CDR2 YYNGEE. The CDR3 DNA is TGTGCCAGCAGCACCGGGACAGCCAATGAGCAGTTCTTC. It translates to CASSTGTANEQFF.

This clonotype has a count of ten or more. This chain connects TRBV7-9 to TRBJ2-5; D not resolved. Germline CDR1 and CDR2: SEHNR and FQNEAQ (reference sequence). CDR3 length: 13 amino acids. V shed 5 bases and J shed 5 bases, with 12 bases lying between them. CDR3 residues: CASSPRDWETQYF. The DNA of the CDR3 is TGTGCCAGCAGCCCTAGGGATTGGGAGACCCAGTACTTC.

The J gene is TRBJ2-2, the V gene TRBV3-1; D uncertain. The V end was cut by 11 bases, the J end by 2 bases, with 18 bases between. Per germline, CDR1 LGHDT and CDR2 YNNKEL (reference sequence). The CDR3 has 15 residues. In DNA form, the CDR3 reads TGTGCCTCCTGCCAAGGACCGCTTAACACCGGGGAGCTGTTTTTT. Translation gives CASCQGPLNTGELFF.

The table lists this clonotype with many counts. The gene calls are TRBV30 and TRBJ1-6; D gene unclear. This CDR3 region has 14 residues. The V gene lost 5 bases and the J gene lost 6 bases, with 14 bases spanning the gap. CDR1 GTSNPN and CDR2 SVGIG come from the germline V gene (reference sequence). The CDR3 DNA sequence: TGTGCCTGGGCAATAAGGCCGGGTAATTCACCCCTCCACTTT. Translated, it gives CAWAIRPGNSPLHF.